Following are 8 T cell receptor beta chains from one sample sequenced in a study of T cell responses to AZD1222 COVID-19 vaccine. This table comes from immunoSEQ multiplex PCR, and its TCRdb copy is limited to in-frame clones, with some not included. Found here are 80,000 or so clones, 88% of them singletons; the top ten hold approximately 5.4%. Sequencing used peripheral blood, obtained on day 0 of MenACWY control vaccination. These receptors all come from an adult in good health.

The J gene is TRBJ1-1, the V gene TRBV9, with D unclear. The CDR3 is 15 amino acids. Germline V gives CDR1 SGDLS, CDR2 YYNGEE. Trimming took 3 bases from V and 7 from J, leaving 19 bases between them. The CDR3 coding sequence is TGTGCCAGCAGCGCCTTTCCGGGAGCCAGCGGTGAAGCTTTCTTT. Amino acid sequence: CASSAFPGASGEAFF.

CDR3 bases: TGTGCCAGCAGTTCCCTCAGAACAGGGGGCGGAGGTGAAAAACTGTTTTTT. This encodes CASSSLRTGGGGEKLFF. The chain recombines TRBV28 with TRBJ1-4; 9 nucleotides match TRBD1. The junction had 13 bases not matched to a gene; V was cut back by 4 bases and J by 7 bases. This CDR3 has 17 amino acids. Per germline, CDR1 MDHEN and CDR2 SYDVKM.

This clone occurred a few times. The chain couples TRBV30 to TRBJ2-3; D call uncertain. The V and J ends lost 3 bases and 2 bases respectively, with 12 bases between them. CDR3 length equals 14 residues. Germline lookup yields CDR1 GTSNPN and CDR2 SVGIG (reference sequence). The CDR3 coding sequence is TGTGCCTGGAGCGCAACTTCCTCCACAGATACGCAGTATTTT. Translating it yields CAWSATSSTDTQYF.

This clone has only one observation. This chain links TRBV12-5 with TRBJ1-1; D remains unclear. The V end lost 4 bases, the J end lost 1 base, and 7 bases lay between the germline ends. The CDR3 covers 13 residues. Germline CDR1 and CDR2: LGHNT and FRNRAP. The CDR3: CASGSRANTEAFF. The CDR3 DNA reads TGTGCTAGTGGTTCAAGAGCGAACACTGAAGCTTTCTTT.

This chain connects TRBV3-1 (or the pseudogene TRBV3-2) to TRBJ1-6; D remains ambiguous. CDR1 is LGHDT and CDR2 is YNNKEL in the germline V gene (reference sequence). The germline V and J ends were trimmed by 0 bases and 7 bases, with 7 bases remaining between them. This CDR3 is 14 amino acids long. The CDR3 DNA reads TGTGCCAGCAGCCAAGAGTATGGAAATTCACCCCTCCACTTT. Amino acids: CASSQEYGNSPLHF.

The chain recombines TRBV11-2 with TRBJ1-3; D call uncertain. Trimming took off 5 bases at V and 4 bases at J, with 15 bases between the two ends. CDR1 and CDR2 (germline): SGHAT, FQNNGV. The CDR3 loop spans 15 amino acids. The CDR3: CASSLPETQGNTIYF. The CDR3 DNA reads as TGTGCCAGCAGCCTCCCCGAGACACAAGGAAACACCATATATTTT.

The rearrangement joins TRBV30 to TRBJ2-5; D is unclear. The CDR3 spans 12 residues. CDR1 and CDR2 from the germline V gene are GTSNPN and SVGIG (reference sequence). V lost 5 bases and J lost 5, with 12 bases in between. The CDR3 here is CAWGTLTETQYF. CDR3 nucleotide sequence: TGTGCCTGGGGAACTCTCACGGAGACCCAGTACTTC.

The rearrangement uses TRBV6-1 and TRBJ2-1; D is unclear. Trimming took 1 base from V and 7 from J, leaving 2 bases between them. This CDR3 spans 11 amino acids. The V gene's germline CDR1 is MNHNS and CDR2 SASEGT. The CDR3 nucleotides read TGTGCCAGCAGTGAAGTTAATGAGCAGTTCTTC. This sequence encodes CASSEVNEQFF.